The next 3 T cell receptor beta chains were all read from a single sample in a study of Graves' ophthalmopathy and Graves' hyperthyroidism. From RNA, the CDR3 regions of TCR beta chains were amplified and sequenced. The first-round RT-PCR employed HTBI primers together with the Qiagen OneStep RT-PCR kit. A multiplex PCR was then performed as the second round. In TCRdb, the multiplex PCR reads were re-called with MiXCR into one record per CDR3 protein. The sample has 230,000 or so distinct CDR3 sequences, around 45% seen once; the top ten hold roughly 50%. The sequenced sample was peripheral blood. The receptors originated from an adult man with Graves' ophthalmopathy.

The chain is built from TRBV2 and TRBJ1-2; possibly TRBD1 for D (6 bases). V was clipped by 5 bases and J by 2 bases, with 9 bases between them. Per the germline V gene, CDR1 is SNHLY and CDR2 is FYNNEI. The CDR3 is 13 amino acids. The CDR3 DNA sequence: TGTGCCAGCAGTTACAGGGAGAACTATGGCTACACCTTC. Translation gives CASSYRENYGYTF. Combining the CDR3 with reference TRBV2 and TRBJ1-2 gives the whole variable domain EPEVTQTPSHQVTQMGQEVILRCVPISNHLYFYWYRQILGQKVEFLVSFYNNEISEKSEIFDDQFSVERPDGSNFTLKIRSTKLEDSAMYFCASSYRENYGYTFGSGTRLTVV.

This clonotype was picked up many times. The chain employs TRBV28 and TRBJ1-1; D is unresolved. V gave up 7 bases and J gave up 7 bases, with 7 bases separating them. The CDR3 contains 10 residues. Germline V lookup: CDR1 MDHEN, CDR2 SYDVKM. CDR3 DNA: TGTGCCAGCACCTTAATTGAAGCTTTCTTT. As protein: CASTLIEAFF.

Comment on this clonotype: An end of the junction differs from the germline gene, which may be a read error. The rearrangement links TRBV9 to TRBJ1-6, with TRBD1 as a possible D gene (5 bases). Germline V gene lookup returns CDR1 SGDLS and CDR2 YYNGEE. CDR3 length: 14 amino acids. The chain's CDR3 is CASSLGDSNSPLHF. For the CDR3, the DNA is TGCGCCAGCAGCTTGGGCGACAGTAATTCACCCCTCCACTTT.